Listed below are T cell receptor beta chains from one sample, sequenced in a study of long-term antiretroviral therapy in people with HIV. Here immunoSEQ multiplex PCR was the method, and the copy in TCRdb shows in-frame clones only, minus some. The profile shows just over 8,500 clones, 78% of them singletons. The source was unsorted PBMCs, collected 0.6 years before starting antiretroviral therapy. Receptors were obtained from a man aged 35 to 55 with HIV. Both conserved end residues are part of each CDR3. A D gene is named only where the DNA matches it firmly.

.	TRBV6-6	12	TRBJ2-7	CASSKDQGGQYF
TRBD1	TRBV27	15	TRBJ1-1	CASNHGDRERTEAFF
.	TRBV5-1	18	TRBJ1-1	CASSSNPRDREMNTEAFF
.	TRBV7-9	12	TRBJ1-1	CASSLGYTEAFF
.	TRBV6-1	12	TRBJ1-6	CASCVGVSPLHF
.	TRBV27	16	TRBJ2-7	CASSLSGRLSSYEQYF
.	TRBV5-1	15	TRBJ1-1	CASSLVYWENTEAFF
.	TRBV11-3	15	TRBJ1-1	CASSLEGAMNTEAFF
.	TRBV10-3	12	TRBJ1-5	CAIGGGNQPQHF
TRBD2	TRBV27	15	TRBJ2-3	CASSSERGFADTQYF
TRBD2	TRBV27	14	TRBJ2-7	CASRTRTSRYEQYF
.	TRBV9	14	TRBJ2-2	CASSAQGYTGELFF
.	TRBV29-1	12	TRBJ2-1	CSVEGGGDEQFF
TRBD2	TRBV11-3	16	TRBJ2-1	CASSLVVGGAGNEQFF
TRBD1	TRBV5-4	14	TRBJ2-7	CASSLRQGYYEQYF
TRBD1	TRBV15	16	TRBJ2-1	CATSSRVRTGGDEQFF
TRBD1	TRBV29-1	14	TRBJ1-3	CSVDERDRGNTIYF
TRBD1	TRBV7-9	13	TRBJ1-5	CASSRTGSQPQHF
.	TRBV29-1	13	TRBJ2-7	CSVEVPESYEQYF
.	TRBV19	13	TRBJ1-2	CASSSIDNYGYTF
.	TRBV27	14	TRBJ1-1	CASSSEKGGRNAFF
TRBD2	TRBV4-2	17	TRBJ2-3	CASSQEGLGASTDTQYF
.	TRBV14	14	TRBJ1-3	CASSQEVFGNTIYF
TRBD1	TRBV6-1	16	TRBJ1-6	CASSEADRVGNSPLHF
TRBD1	TRBV9	14	TRBJ1-2	CASSVGQGSYGYTF
.	TRBV9	15	TRBJ1-3	CASSVAGSSFNTIYF
.	TRBV7-1	15	TRBJ1-2	CASSLGAGSNYGYTF
TRBD1	TRBV18	15	TRBJ1-6	CASSPTGTGDSPLHF
.	TRBV7-8	12	TRBJ2-3	CASSLSLDTQYF
.	TRBV2	14	TRBJ1-5	CASSEGGGNQPQHF
.	TRBV5-4	15	TRBJ2-2	CASSLEARATGELFF
.	TRBV7-3	16	TRBJ2-1	CASSPQGGSSYNEQFF
TRBD1	TRBV6-5	13	TRBJ1-2	CATRFGGGDGYTF
.	TRBV5-8	14	TRBJ1-5	CASSLGTARQPQHF
.	TRBV4-1	17	TRBJ1-2	CASSQDSRDRPLYGYTF
.	TRBV5-1	15	TRBJ1-1	CASSEDLSWNTEAFF
.	TRBV29-1	12	TRBJ2-3	CSVSQGTDTQYF
TRBD1	TRBV5-8	14	TRBJ2-7	CASSVSGTGDEQYF
.	TRBV27	15	TRBJ2-1	CASSLSPLLNNEQFF
TRBD1	TRBV5-1	15	TRBJ2-1	CASSTRQGARDEQFF